This T cell receptor (beta chain) is from a study of early T cells in non-severe SARS-CoV-2 infection. This clonotype has at least ten counts. V dropped 4 bases and J dropped 3 bases, with 10 bases sitting between them. Germline CDR1 reads SGHVS; CDR2 reads FNYEAQ. The CDR3 covers 14 residues. TCRdb independently ran MiXCR on the 5' RACE reads; one entry per CDR3 protein. Of around 29,000 distinct CDR3 sequences in the sample, roughly a tenth were seen once. Specimen: whole blood. The chain joins TRBV7-6 to TRBJ1-5; a weak D match, TRBD1 (5 bases). The receptor comes from an adult who was a healthcare worker with PCR-confirmed SARS-CoV-2 infection or an uninfected control (not recorded which). This CDR3 is CASSYGGNNQPQHF. CDR3 nucleotide sequence: TGTGCCAGCAGCTATGGGGGGAACAATCAGCCCCAGCATTTT.